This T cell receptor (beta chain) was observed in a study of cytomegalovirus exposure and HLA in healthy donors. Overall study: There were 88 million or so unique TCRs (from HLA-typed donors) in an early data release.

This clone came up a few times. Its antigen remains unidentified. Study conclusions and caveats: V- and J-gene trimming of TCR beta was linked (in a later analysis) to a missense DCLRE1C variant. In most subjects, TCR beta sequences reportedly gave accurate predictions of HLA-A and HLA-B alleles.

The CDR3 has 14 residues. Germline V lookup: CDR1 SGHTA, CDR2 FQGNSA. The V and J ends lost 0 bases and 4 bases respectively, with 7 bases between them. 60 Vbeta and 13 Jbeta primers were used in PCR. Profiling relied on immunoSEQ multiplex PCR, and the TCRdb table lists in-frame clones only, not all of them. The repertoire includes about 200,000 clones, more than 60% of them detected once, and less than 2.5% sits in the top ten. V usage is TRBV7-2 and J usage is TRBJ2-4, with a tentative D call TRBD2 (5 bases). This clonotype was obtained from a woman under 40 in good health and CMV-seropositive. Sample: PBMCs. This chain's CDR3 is CASSLAWRKNIQYF. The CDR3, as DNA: TGTGCCAGCAGCTTAGCATGGAGGAAAAACATTCAGTACTTC.